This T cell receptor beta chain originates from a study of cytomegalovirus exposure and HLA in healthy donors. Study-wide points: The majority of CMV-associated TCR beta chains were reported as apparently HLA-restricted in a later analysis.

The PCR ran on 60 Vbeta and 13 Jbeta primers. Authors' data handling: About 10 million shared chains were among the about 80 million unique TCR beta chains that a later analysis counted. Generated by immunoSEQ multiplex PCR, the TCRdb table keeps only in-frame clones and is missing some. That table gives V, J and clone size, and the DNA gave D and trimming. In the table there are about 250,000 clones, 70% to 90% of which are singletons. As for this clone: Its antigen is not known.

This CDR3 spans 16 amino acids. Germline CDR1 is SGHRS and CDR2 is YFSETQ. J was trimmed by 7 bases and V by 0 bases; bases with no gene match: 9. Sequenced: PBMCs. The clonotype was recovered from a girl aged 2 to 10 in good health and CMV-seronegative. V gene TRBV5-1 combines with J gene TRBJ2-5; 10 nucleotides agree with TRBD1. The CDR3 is CASSLGRDRGLGTQYF. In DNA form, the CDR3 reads TGCGCCAGCAGCTTGGGCCGGGACAGGGGATTGGGGACCCAGTACTTC.